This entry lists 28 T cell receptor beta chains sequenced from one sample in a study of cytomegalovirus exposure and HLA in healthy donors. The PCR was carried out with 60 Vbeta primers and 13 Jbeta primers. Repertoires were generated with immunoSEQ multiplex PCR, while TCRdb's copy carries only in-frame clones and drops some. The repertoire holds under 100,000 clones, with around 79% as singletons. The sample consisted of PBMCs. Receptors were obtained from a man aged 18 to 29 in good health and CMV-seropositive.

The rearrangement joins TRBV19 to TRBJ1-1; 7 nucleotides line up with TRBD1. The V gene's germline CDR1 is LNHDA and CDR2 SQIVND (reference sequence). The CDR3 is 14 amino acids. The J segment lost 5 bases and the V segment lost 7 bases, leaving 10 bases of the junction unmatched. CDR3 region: CASNPTRGRTEAFF. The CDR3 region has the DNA TGTGCCAGTAATCCCACCAGGGGGAGGACTGAAGCTTTCTTT.

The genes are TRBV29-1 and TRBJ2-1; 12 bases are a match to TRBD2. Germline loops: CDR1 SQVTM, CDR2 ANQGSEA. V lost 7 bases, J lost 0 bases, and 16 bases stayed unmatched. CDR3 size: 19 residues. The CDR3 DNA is TGCAGCGCCCGGAAGGCGACTAGCGGGAGTGGGAGCTCCTACAATGAGCAGTTCTTC. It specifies CSARKATSGSGSSYNEQFF.

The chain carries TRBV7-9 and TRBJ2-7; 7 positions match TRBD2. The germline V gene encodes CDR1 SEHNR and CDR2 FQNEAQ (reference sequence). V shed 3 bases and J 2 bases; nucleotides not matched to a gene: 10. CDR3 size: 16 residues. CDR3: CASSFREAGITYEQYF. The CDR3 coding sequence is TGTGCCAGCAGCTTTAGGGAAGCGGGGATTACCTACGAGCAGTACTTC.

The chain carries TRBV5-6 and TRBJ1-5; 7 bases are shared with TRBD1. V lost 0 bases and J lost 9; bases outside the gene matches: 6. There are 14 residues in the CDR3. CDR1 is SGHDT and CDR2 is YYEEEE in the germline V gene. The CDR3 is CASSLGTGPRPQHF. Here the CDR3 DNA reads TGTGCCAGCAGCTTGGGGACAGGCCCCCGGCCCCAGCATTTT.

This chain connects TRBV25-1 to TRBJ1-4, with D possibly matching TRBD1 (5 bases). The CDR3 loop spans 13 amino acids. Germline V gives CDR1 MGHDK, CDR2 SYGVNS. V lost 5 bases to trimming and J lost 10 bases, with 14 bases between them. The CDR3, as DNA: TGTGCCAGCAGTAGGGGCCCCGCCGGAAAACTGTTTTTT. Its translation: CASSRGPAGKLFF.

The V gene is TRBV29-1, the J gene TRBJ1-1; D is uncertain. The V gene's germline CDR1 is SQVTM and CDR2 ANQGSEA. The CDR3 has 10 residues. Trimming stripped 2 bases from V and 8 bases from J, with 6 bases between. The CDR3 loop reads CSVEQEEAFF. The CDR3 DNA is TGCAGCGTTGAACAGGAAGAAGCTTTCTTT.

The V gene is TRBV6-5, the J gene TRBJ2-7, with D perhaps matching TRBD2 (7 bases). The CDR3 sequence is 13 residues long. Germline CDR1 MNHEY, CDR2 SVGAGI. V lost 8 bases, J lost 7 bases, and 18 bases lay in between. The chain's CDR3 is CASFSKGEGEQYF. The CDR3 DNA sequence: TGTGCCAGCTTTTCCAAGGGGGAGGGGGAGCAGTACTTC.

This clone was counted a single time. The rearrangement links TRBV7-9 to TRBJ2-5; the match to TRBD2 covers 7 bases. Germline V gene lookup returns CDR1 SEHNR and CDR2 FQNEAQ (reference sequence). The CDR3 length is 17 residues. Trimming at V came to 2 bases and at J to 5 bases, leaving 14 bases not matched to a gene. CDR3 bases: TGTGCCAGCAGCTTACGCCGGGAGGCGCAGTGGTTGGAGACCCAGTACTTC. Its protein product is CASSLRREAQWLETQYF.

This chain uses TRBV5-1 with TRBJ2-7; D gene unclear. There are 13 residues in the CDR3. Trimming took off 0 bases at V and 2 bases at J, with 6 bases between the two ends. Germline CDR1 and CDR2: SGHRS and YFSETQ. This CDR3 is CASSLGVPYEQYF. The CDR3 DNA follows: TGCGCCAGCAGCTTGGGAGTACCCTACGAGCAGTACTTC.

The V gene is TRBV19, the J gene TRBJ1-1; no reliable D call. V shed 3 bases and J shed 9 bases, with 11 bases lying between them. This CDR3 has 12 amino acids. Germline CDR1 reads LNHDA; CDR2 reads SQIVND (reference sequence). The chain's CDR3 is CASSIRGAQAFF. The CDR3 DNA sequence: TGTGCCAGTAGTATTAGAGGAGCCCAAGCTTTCTTT.

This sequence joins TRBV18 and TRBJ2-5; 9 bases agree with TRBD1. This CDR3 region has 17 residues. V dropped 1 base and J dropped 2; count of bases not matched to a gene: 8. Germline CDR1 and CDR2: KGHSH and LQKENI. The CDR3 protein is CASSPLPGTGFQETQYF. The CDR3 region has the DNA TGTGCCAGCTCACCACTACCCGGGACAGGGTTTCAAGAGACCCAGTACTTC.

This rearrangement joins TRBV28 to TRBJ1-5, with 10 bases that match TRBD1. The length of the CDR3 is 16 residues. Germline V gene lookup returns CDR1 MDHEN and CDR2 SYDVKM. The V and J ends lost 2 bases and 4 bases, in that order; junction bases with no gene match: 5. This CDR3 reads CASSLGQGVGNQPQHF. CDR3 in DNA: TGTGCCAGCAGTTTAGGACAGGGGGTAGGAAATCAGCCCCAGCATTTT. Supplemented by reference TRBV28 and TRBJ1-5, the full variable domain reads DVKVTQSSRYLVKRTGEKVFLECVQDMDHENMFWYRQDPGLGLRLIYFSYDVKMKEKGDIPEGYSVSREKKERFSLILESASTNQTSMYLCASSLGQGVGNQPQHFGDGTRLSIL.

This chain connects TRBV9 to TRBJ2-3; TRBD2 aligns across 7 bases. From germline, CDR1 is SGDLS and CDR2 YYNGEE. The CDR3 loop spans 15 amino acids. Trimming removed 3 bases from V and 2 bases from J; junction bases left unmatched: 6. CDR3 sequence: CASSAQTSYTDTQYF. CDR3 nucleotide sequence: TGTGCCAGCAGCGCTCAGACTAGCTACACAGATACGCAGTATTTT.

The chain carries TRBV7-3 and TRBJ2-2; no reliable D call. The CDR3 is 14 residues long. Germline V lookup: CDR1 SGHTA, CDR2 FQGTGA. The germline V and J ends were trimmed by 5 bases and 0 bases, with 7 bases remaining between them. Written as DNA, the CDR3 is TGTGCCAGCAGCAGACGGGCGAACACCGGGGAGCTGTTTTTT. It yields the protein CASSRRANTGELFF.

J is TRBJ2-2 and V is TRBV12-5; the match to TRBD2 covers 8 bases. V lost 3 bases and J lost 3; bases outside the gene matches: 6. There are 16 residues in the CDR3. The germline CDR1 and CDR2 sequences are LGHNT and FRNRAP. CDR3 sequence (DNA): TGTGCTAGTGGTTTAGGGTTCGGGAGGGACACCGGGGAGCTGTTTTTT. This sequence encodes CASGLGFGRDTGELFF.

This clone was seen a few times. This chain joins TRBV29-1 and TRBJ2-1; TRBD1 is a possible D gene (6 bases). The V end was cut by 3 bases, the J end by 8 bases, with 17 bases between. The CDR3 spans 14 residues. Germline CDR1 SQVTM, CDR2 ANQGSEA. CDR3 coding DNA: TGCAGCGTTGAGGTACCCGACAGGTTGTATGAGCAGTTCTTC. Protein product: CSVEVPDRLYEQFF.

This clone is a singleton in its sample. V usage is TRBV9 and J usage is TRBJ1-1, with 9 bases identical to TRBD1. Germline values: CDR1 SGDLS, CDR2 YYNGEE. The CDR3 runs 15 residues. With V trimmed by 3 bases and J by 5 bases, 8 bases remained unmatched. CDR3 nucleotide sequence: TGTGCCAGCAGCGGTACAGGGGGCGTGGGGACTGAAGCTTTCTTT. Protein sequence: CASSGTGGVGTEAFF. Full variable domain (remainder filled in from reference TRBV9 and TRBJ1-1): DSGVTQTPKHLITATGQRVTLRCSPRSGDLSVYWYQQSLDQGLQFLIQYYNGEERAKGNILERFSAQQFPDLHSELNLSSLELGDSALYFCASSGTGGVGTEAFFGQGTRLTVV.

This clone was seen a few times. This CDR3 is CASSPLRNQPQHF. The CDR3 coding sequence is TGCGCCAGCAGCCCCCTGCGAAATCAGCCCCAGCATTTT. The chain combines TRBV4-1 with TRBJ1-5, with D uncertain. From germline, CDR1 is MGHRA and CDR2 YSYEKL. The length of the CDR3 is 13 residues. Between the trimmed V and J ends, which lost 4 bases and 4 bases, there was a span of 8 bases.

As DNA, the CDR3 is TGTGCCAGCAGAACTAGTACCTACGAGCAGTACTTC. This translates into CASRTSTYEQYF. V is TRBV27 and J is TRBJ2-7; D is perhaps TRBD2 (5 bases). Trimming took 6 bases from V and 2 from J, leaving 8 bases between them. This CDR3 is built from 12 residues. Germline V lookup: CDR1 MNHEY, CDR2 SMNVEV (reference sequence).

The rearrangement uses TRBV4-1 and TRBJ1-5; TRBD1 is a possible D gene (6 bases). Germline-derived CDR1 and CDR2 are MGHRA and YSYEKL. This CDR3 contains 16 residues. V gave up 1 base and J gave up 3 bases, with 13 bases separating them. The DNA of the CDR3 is TGCGCCAGCAGCCAAGGGGTGGGGGCCGTCAATCAGCCCCAGCATTTT. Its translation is CASSQGVGAVNQPQHF.

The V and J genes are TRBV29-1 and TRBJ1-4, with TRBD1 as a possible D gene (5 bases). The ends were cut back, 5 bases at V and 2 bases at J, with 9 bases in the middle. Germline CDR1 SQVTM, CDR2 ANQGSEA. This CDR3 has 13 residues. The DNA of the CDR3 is TGCAGCGTTTTAGGGGCTACTAATGAAAAACTGTTTTTT. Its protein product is CSVLGATNEKLFF.

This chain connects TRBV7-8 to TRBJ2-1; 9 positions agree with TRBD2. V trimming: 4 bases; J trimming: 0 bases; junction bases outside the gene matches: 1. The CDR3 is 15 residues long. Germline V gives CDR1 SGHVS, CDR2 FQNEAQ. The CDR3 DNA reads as TGTGCCAGCAGCTCGACTAGCGGCTCCTACAATGAGCAGTTCTTC. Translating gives CASSSTSGSYNEQFF.

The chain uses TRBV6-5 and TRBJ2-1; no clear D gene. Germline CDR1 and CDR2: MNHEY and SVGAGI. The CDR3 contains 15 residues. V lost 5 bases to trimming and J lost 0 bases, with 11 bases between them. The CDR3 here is CASSVLVASYNEQFF. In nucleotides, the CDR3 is TGTGCCAGCAGTGTACTGGTTGCCTCCTACAATGAGCAGTTCTTC.

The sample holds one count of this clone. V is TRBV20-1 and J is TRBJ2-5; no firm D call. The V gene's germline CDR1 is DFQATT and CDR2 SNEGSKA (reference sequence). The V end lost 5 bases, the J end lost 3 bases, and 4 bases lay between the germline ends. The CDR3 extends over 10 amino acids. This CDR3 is CSAFKETQYF. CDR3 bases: TGCAGTGCTTTTAAAGAGACCCAGTACTTC.

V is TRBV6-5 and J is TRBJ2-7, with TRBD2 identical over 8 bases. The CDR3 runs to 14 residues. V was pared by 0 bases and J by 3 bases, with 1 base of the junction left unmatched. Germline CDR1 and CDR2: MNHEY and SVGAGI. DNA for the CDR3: TGTGCCAGCAGTTACTCGACTAGCGACTACGAGCAGTACTTC. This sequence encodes CASSYSTSDYEQYF.

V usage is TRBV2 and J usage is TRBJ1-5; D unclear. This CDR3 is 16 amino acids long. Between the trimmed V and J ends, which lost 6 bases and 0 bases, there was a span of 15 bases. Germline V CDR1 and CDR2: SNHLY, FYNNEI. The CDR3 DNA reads TGTGCCAGCAGGCTGTCTCGACGGGATAGCAATCAGCCCCAGCATTTT. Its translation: CASRLSRRDSNQPQHF.

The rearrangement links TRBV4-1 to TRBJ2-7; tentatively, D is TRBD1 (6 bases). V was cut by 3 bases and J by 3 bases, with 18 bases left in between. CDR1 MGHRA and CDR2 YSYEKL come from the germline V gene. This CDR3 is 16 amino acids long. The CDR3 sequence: CASSQRTASNHYEQYF. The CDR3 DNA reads TGCGCCAGCAGCCAGAGGACAGCCTCAAACCACTACGAGCAGTACTTC.

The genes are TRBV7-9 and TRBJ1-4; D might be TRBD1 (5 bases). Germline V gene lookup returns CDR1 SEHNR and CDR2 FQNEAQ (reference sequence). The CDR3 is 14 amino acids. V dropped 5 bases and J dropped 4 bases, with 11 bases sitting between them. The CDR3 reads CASSLRQLNEKLFF. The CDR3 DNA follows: TGTGCCAGCAGCCTCAGACAGCTTAATGAAAAACTGTTTTTT. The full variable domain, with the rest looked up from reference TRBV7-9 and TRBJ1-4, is DTGVSQNPRHKITKRGQNVTFRCDPISEHNRLYWYRQTLGQGPEFLTYFQNEAQLEKSRLLSDRFSAERPKGSFSTLEIQRTEQGDSAMYLCASSLRQLNEKLFFGSGTQLSVL.